This T cell receptor beta chain was recorded in a study of shared clonotypes between healthy human individuals. Only in-frame clones appear in the TCRdb table, and some are missing; sequencing was by immunoSEQ multiplex PCR. This repertoire shows some 2,500,000 clones, 93% found once; its top ten account for 0.36%. This TCR derives from a man between 18 and 29 years old in good health. Some clones in this sample may be carry-over from other donors' samples. Sequenced sample: naive CD4+ T cells from PBMCs. Subset denoted: CD45RA+ positively selected.

CDR3 in DNA: TGTGCCAGCAGCTTAGTCCAAGACACCGGGGAGCTGTTTTTT. It is translated as CASSLVQDTGELFF. The chain couples TRBV7-9 to TRBJ2-2; D unclear. The CDR3 runs 14 residues. Germline-derived CDR1 and CDR2 are SEHNR and FQNEAQ (reference sequence). V was shortened by 1 base and J by 3 bases, with 6 bases between the two germline ends.